This TCR beta chain was recorded in a study of T-cell memory formation after mild COVID-19. Study context: TCR clusters were mostly confined to one donor each. Study results and limitations: The appearance of some responding clones in pre-infection memory suggested that cross-reactive memory joined. Later expanders leaned toward CD4+, whereas clones contracting from day 15 to 85 were balanced CD4/CD8.

The CDR3 loop spans 14 amino acids. Trimming left V 6 bases short and J 3 bases short, with 15 bases between. CDR1 and CDR2 (germline): MNHEY, SVGEGT. By its share, this clonotype is medium-sized. Its antigen is as yet unknown. TCRdb passed the 5' RACE reads through MiXCR, listing each CDR3 protein once. The sample includes a few hundred thousand distinct CDR3 sequences, around 28% of them seen just once. The receptor was derived from an adult woman who had mild COVID-19 (a few samples of this study predate the infection). Cell type and time point are not known. Input material: PBMCs or a T cell subset sorted from them (not recorded which). The chain has TRBV6-2 or TRBV6-3 and TRBJ2-7; D is perhaps TRBD2 (6 bases). CDR3 sequence reads: CASSYSGMGYEQYF. In DNA form, the CDR3 reads TGTGCCAGCAGCTATAGCGGAATGGGCTACGAGCAGTACTTC.